This is a list of T cell receptor beta chains from one sample in a study of T cell repertoires in cytomegalovirus infection. TCRdb redid the calling of the reads with MiXCR, one entry per CDR3 protein. The repertoire includes about 76,000 distinct CDR3 sequences, about 4% of them detected once, and around 4.4% sits in the top ten. Source material: PBMCs. The receptors were sampled from a human donor in good health (CMV status not recorded). Some clones in this sample may be carry-over from other donors' samples. Both conserved end residues are part of each CDR3. The D gene is left open where the match is weak. Each size is how often the clone was seen (once, few, many) or a class if it is expanded.

>TRBV19|TRBJ1-1|many|NA
CASSITGSWKAFF
TGTGCCAGTAGTATCACCGGGAGCTGGAAAGCTTTCTTT
>TRBV7-8|TRBJ2-7|many|NA
CASSLAVGGGAEQYF
TGTGCCAGCAGCTTAGCGGTAGGGGGTGGCGCGGAGCAGTACTTC
>TRBV7-8|TRBJ1-1|many|NA
CASSWQVNTEAFF
TGTGCCAGCAGCTGGCAGGTCAACACTGAAGCTTTCTTT
>TRBV9|TRBJ1-2|many|NA
CASSVGGADGYTF
TGTGCCAGCAGCGTAGGAGGGGCGGATGGCTACACCTTC
>TRBV18|TRBJ1-5|many|TRBD1
CASSPKTGVGQPQHF
TGTGCCAGCTCACCAAAAACAGGGGTTGGACAGCCCCAGCATTTT
>TRBV7-2|TRBJ1-6|many|NA
CASSPPYNSPLHF
TGTGCCAGCAGCCCCCCGTACAATTCACCCCTCCACTTT
>TRBV27|TRBJ1-6|many|NA
CASNPNRAVNSPLHF
TGTGCCAGCAACCCGAACAGGGCTGTTAATTCACCCCTCCACTTT
>TRBV20-1|TRBJ2-1|many|NA
CSARARNEQFF
TGCAGTGCTAGAGCGAGGAATGAGCAGTTCTTC
>TRBV20-1|TRBJ1-1|many|NA
CSARDSADGMSFF
TGCAGTGCTAGAGATAGTGCCGATGGAATGTCTTTCTTT
>TRBV20-1|TRBJ2-7|many|NA
CSAWTPGGEQYF
TGCAGTGCGTGGACACCGGGTGGCGAGCAGTACTTC
>TRBV18|TRBJ2-6|many|TRBD1
CASSQIPGQGAGANVLTF
TGTGCCAGCTCACAAATACCGGGACAGGGGGCCGGGGCCAACGTCCTGACTTTC
>TRBV28|TRBJ2-4|many|NA
CASSFSVENIQYF
TGTGCCAGCAGTTTTTCAGTGGAAAACATTCAGTACTTC
>TRBV19|TRBJ1-3|many|NA
CASGGRAGASGNTIYF
TGTGCCAGTGGCGGTAGGGCGGGGGCCTCTGGAAACACCATATATTTT
>TRBV12-3/TRBV12-4|TRBJ2-7|many|TRBD1
CASSYRTGSEQYF
TGTGCCAGCAGTTACAGGACAGGGTCCGAGCAGTACTTC
>TRBV20-1|TRBJ2-5|many|NA
CSATGLKETQYF
TGCAGTGCTACCGGACTAAAAGAGACCCAGTACTTC
>TRBV7-2|TRBJ2-5|many|NA
CASSLQGRETQYF
TGTGCCAGCAGCCTTCAGGGTCGGGAGACCCAGTACTTC
>TRBV12-3/TRBV12-4|TRBJ2-3|many|NA
CASSYVARDTQYF
TGTGCCAGCAGTTACGTCGCGAGAGATACGCAGTATTTT
>TRBV20-1|TRBJ1-1|many|NA
CSAREADNTEAFF
TGCAGTGCTAGAGAGGCCGATAACACTGAAGCTTTCTTT